A single sample is the source of the 4 T cell receptor beta chains below, sequenced in a study of breast tumors, draining lymph nodes, adjacent tissues. Breast cancer patients provided tissue from their axillary draining lymph nodes. TCRdb used MiXCR to reprocess the multiplex PCR reads, holding one entry per CDR3 protein. The table shows 150,000 to 200,000 distinct CDR3 sequences, with around a third occurring only once. Sequencing was performed on axillary lymph node tissue. The origin of the receptors is a female donor with breast cancer. Some clones in this sample may be carry-over from other donors' samples.

The chain uses TRBV5-6 and TRBJ1-2; 7 bases are a match to TRBD1. Trimming cost V 0 bases and J 1 base; bases outside gene matches: 6. The CDR3 is 16 residues long. Per germline, CDR1 SGHDT and CDR2 YYEEEE. CDR3 coding DNA: TGTGCCAGCAGCTTGGACAGGGGAGACCATAACTATGGCTACACCTTC. Its protein product is CASSLDRGDHNYGYTF.

V usage is TRBV6-4 and J usage is TRBJ2-1; 12 nucleotides line up with TRBD2. Trimming at V came to 5 bases and at J to 9 bases, leaving 11 bases not matched to a gene. From germline, CDR1 is MRHNA and CDR2 SNTAGT. The CDR3 length is 16 residues. The CDR3 loop is CASSHPASGGAAEQFF. In DNA form, the CDR3 reads TGTGCCAGCAGTCACCCCGCTAGCGGGGGGGCGGCTGAGCAGTTCTTC.

This clonotype was observed at least ten times. The chain combines TRBV24-1 with TRBJ2-1; 7 nucleotides agree with TRBD2. V lost 5 bases to trimming and J lost 5 bases; unmatched junction nucleotides: 8. Germline values: CDR1 KGHDR, CDR2 SFDVKD. This CDR3 comprises 15 residues. The CDR3 sequence is CATSGAGVGNNEQFF. The CDR3 DNA follows: TGTGCCACCAGTGGGGCGGGAGTTGGGAACAATGAGCAGTTCTTC.

To note about this clonotype: The junction departs from the called germline gene at one end, perhaps through a read error. Here the CDR3 DNA reads TGTGCCAGCAGTCGGGCATCTCTAGGGAGCTCCTATAATTCGCCCCTCCACTTT. As protein: CASSRASLGSSYNSPLHF. V gene TRBV6-6 combines with J gene TRBJ1-6; no clear D. Germline-derived CDR1 and CDR2 are MNHNY and SVGAGI (reference sequence). This CDR3 spans 18 amino acids.